A single sample is the source of the 10 T cell receptor beta chains below, sequenced in a study of T cells after yellow fever vaccination. MiXCR was run by TCRdb on the 5' RACE reads, yielding one entry per CDR3 protein. This table has about 53,000 distinct CDR3 sequences, 7.1% appearing once. The material was CD8+ T cells sorted from PBMCs, obtained on the day of the first yellow fever vaccination. These receptors were obtained from a man between 18 and 29 years old who received the YFV17D yellow fever vaccine.

This clonotype was seen many times. The rearrangement links TRBV13 to TRBJ2-3; a weak D match, TRBD1 (5 bases). Germline V CDR1 and CDR2: PRHDT, FYEKMQ (reference sequence). Trimming pared 5 bases from V and 0 bases from J, leaving 9 bases between. The CDR3 runs 14 residues. This CDR3 reads CASSPGSSTDTQYF. The CDR3 nucleotides read TGTGCCAGCAGCCCAGGGTCGAGCACAGATACGCAGTATTTT. Complete variable domain (other parts from reference TRBV13 and TRBJ2-3): AAGVIQSPRHLIKEKRETATLKCYPIPRHDTVYWYQQGPGQDPQFLISFYEKMQSDKGSIPDRFSAQQFSDYHSELNMSSLELGDSALYFCASSPGSSTDTQYFGPGTRLTVL.

This clonotype was picked up many times. The V gene is TRBV6-2 or TRBV6-3, the J gene TRBJ2-5; D is unresolved. The CDR3 covers 12 residues. CDR1 and CDR2 (germline): MNHEY, SVGEGT. The V end was cut by 0 bases, the J end by 9 bases, with 8 bases between. CDR3 bases: TGTGCCAGCAGTTACTCGGTCGGGCCCCAGTACTTC. Translation: CASSYSVGPQYF.

This clonotype is medium-sized in the sample. The chain carries TRBV20-1 and TRBJ2-3; TRBD1 aligns across 8 bases. From germline, CDR1 is DFQATT and CDR2 SNEGSKA (reference sequence). CDR3 size: 15 residues. V was pared by 3 bases and J by 4 bases, with 9 bases of the junction left unmatched. Here the CDR3 DNA reads TGCAGTGCTAGCGAACCCGACAGGGGCGCAGATACGCAGTATTTT. This codes for CSASEPDRGADTQYF.

This clonotype was picked up many times. The chain links TRBV5-1 to TRBJ2-7, with D tentatively TRBD2 (6 bases). The CDR3 length is 15 residues. Between the trimmed V and J ends, which lost 0 bases and 3 bases, there was a span of 13 bases. In germline, CDR1 is SGHRS, CDR2 YFSETQ. The CDR3 DNA is TGCGCCAGCAGCTTGGCCGGCGGGGTGAACTACGAGCAGTACTTC. Residues: CASSLAGGVNYEQYF.

In its sample, this clonotype ranks as medium-sized. This chain links TRBV4-2 with TRBJ1-2; D gene ambiguous. The V end was cut by 0 bases, the J end by 7 bases, with 12 bases between. The germline gives CDR1 LGHNA, CDR2 YNFKEQ. CDR3 length equals 14 residues. This CDR3 reads CASSQENADGGYTF. The DNA for the CDR3 is TGTGCCAGCAGCCAAGAGAACGCGGACGGTGGCTACACCTTC.

This clonotype was recorded many times. V is TRBV29-1 and J is TRBJ1-1; unclear D gene. V lost 6 bases and J lost 1, with 3 bases in between. CDR3 length equals 10 residues. CDR1 and CDR2 (germline): SQVTM, ANQGSEA. The CDR3 bases are TGCAGCGTGACGAACACTGAAGCTTTCTTT. Its translation is CSVTNTEAFF. Complete variable domain (other parts from reference TRBV29-1 and TRBJ1-1): SAVISQKPSRDICQRGTSLTIQCQVDSQVTMMFWYRQQPGQSLTLIATANQGSEATYESGFVIDKFPISRPNLTFSTLTVSNMSPEDSSIYLCSVTNTEAFFGQGTRLTVV.

This clonotype has at least ten counts. The V and J genes are TRBV15 and TRBJ2-7; possibly TRBD1 for D (6 bases). Trimming cost V 0 bases and J 5 bases, with 14 bases left between them. CDR3 length: 15 residues. CDR1 is LNHNV, CDR2 YYDKDF, per germline (reference sequence). The CDR3 DNA sequence: TGTGCCACCAGCAGAGATAAAACAGGGATTAACGAGCAGTACGTC. This codes for CATSRDKTGINEQYV.

This clonotype has a count of ten or more. The V call is TRBV2, the J call TRBJ2-1; a possible D gene is TRBD2 (5 bases). V gave up 4 bases and J gave up 2 bases, with 9 bases separating them. CDR1 and CDR2 from the germline V gene are SNHLY and FYNNEI. This CDR3 contains 14 residues. The CDR3 region has the DNA TGTGCCAGCAGTGGAGGGCTAGCCTACAATGAGCAGTTCTTC. This codes for CASSGGLAYNEQFF.

With regard to this clonotype: The junction shows a germline mismatch at one end, possibly a read error. This rearrangement joins TRBV5-1 to TRBJ1-1, with D uncertain. Germline V lookup: CDR1 SGHRS, CDR2 YFSETQ. This CDR3 is 12 amino acids long. This CDR3 is CASNLGNTEAFF. The CDR3 nucleotides are TGCGCCAGCAACTTGGGTAACACTGAAGCTTTCTTT.

In this sample, this clonotype turned up many times. The V gene is TRBV12-3 or TRBV12-4, the J gene TRBJ1-5, with D maybe TRBD1 (6 bases). The CDR3 is 14 residues long. V was trimmed by 6 bases and J by 7 bases, leaving 16 bases between them. This CDR3 is CASRGGAQGQPQHF. The CDR3 coding sequence is TGTGCCAGCAGAGGGGGAGCGCAGGGCCAGCCCCAGCATTTT.